This paragraph covers one T cell receptor beta chain sequence. These data originate in a study of T cell changes during pregnancy in multiple sclerosis. Trimming stripped 5 bases from V and 2 bases from J, with 11 bases between. From germline, CDR1 is SGHTA and CDR2 FQGNSA. The CDR3 covers 14 residues. The repertoire was sequenced with immunoSEQ multiplex PCR; TCRdb's copy has only in-frame clones and lacks some. Among approximately 35,000 clones, roughly 92% were seen once, and the ten largest hold around 1.3%. This sequence originates from a female donor with multiple sclerosis, enrolled in a pregnancy study. The sequencing sample was made of PBMCs (not recorded whether the cells were cultured). The chain uses TRBV7-2 and TRBJ2-3; no firm D call. CDR3 amino acids: CASSPVPHTDTQYF. The CDR3 region has the DNA TGTGCCAGCAGCCCGGTACCTCACACAGATACGCAGTATTTT.